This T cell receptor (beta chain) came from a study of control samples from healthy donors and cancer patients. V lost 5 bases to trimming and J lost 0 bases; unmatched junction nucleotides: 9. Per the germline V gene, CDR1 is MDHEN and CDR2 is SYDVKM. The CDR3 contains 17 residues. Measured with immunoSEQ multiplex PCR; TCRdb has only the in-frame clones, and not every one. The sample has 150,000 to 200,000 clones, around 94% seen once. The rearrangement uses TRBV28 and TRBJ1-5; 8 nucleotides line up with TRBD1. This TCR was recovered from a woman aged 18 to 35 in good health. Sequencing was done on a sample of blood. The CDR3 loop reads CASSPRTGFYSNQPQHF. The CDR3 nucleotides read TGTGCCAGCAGTCCCAGGACAGGGTTTTATAGCAATCAGCCCCAGCATTTT.